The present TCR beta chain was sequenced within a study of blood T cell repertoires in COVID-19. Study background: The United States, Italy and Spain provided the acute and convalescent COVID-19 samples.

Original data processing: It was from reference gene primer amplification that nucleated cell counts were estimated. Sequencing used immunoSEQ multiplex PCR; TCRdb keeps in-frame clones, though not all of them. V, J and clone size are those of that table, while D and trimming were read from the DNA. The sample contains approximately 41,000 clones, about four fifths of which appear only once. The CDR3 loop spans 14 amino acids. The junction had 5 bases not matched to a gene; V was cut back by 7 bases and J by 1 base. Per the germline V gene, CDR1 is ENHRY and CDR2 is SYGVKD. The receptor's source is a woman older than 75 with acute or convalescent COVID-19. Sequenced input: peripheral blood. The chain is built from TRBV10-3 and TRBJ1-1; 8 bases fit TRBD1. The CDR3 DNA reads TGTGCCATCAACCCAGGGGGCCGGAACACTGAAGCTTTCTTT. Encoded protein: CAINPGGRNTEAFF.